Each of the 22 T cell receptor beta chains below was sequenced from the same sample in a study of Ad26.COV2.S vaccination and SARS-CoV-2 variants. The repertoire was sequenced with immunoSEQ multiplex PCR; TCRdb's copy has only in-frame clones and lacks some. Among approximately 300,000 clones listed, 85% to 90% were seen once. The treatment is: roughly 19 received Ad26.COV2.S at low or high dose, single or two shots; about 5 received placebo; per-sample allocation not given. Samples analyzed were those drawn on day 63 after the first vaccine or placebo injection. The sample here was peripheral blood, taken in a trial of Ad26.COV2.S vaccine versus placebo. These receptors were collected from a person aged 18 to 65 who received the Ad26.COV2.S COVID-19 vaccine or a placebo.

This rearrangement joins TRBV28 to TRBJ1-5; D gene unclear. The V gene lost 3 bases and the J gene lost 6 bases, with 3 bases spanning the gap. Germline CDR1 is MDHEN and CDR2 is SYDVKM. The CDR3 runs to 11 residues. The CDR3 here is CASSLGQPQHF. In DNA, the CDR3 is TGTGCCAGCAGTTTGGGTCAGCCCCAGCATTTT.

The CDR3 protein is CASSSTGNQNIQYF. The CDR3, as DNA: TGTGCCAGCAGCTCCACAGGGAACCAGAACATTCAGTACTTC. The chain has TRBV7-9 and TRBJ2-4; a possible D gene is TRBD1 (6 bases). With 4 bases removed from V and 7 bases from J, the gap between germline ends came to 14 bases. The germline gives CDR1 SEHNR, CDR2 FQNEAQ (reference sequence). The CDR3 is made up of 14 amino acids.

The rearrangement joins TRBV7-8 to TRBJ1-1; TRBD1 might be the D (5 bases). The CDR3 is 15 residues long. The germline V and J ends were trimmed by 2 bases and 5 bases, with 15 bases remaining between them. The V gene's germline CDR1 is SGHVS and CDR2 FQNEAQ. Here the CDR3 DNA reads TGTGCCAGCAGCTTACGCGTCGGGGGTTATACTGAAGCTTTCTTT. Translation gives CASSLRVGGYTEAFF.

CDR3 region: CASSGRDYYGYTF. The CDR3 nucleotides read TGTGCCAGCAGTGGACGGGATTACTATGGCTACACCTTC. The chain couples TRBV2 to TRBJ1-2, with D unclear. Germline V gene lookup returns CDR1 SNHLY and CDR2 FYNNEI. Trimming cost V 4 bases and J 3 bases, with 9 bases left between them. CDR3 length: 13 amino acids.

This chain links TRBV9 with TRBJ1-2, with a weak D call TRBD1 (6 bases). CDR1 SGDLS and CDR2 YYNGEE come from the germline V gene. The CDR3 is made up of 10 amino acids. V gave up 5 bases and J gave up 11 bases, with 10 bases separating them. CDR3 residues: CASRSTGYTF. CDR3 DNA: TGTGCCAGCAGATCGACAGGTTACACCTTC.

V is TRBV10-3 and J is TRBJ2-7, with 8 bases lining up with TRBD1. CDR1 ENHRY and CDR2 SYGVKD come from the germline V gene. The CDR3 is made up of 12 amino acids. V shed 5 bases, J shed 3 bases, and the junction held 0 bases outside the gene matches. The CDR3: CAISTGGYEQYF. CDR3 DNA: TGTGCCATCAGTACAGGGGGCTACGAGCAGTACTTC.

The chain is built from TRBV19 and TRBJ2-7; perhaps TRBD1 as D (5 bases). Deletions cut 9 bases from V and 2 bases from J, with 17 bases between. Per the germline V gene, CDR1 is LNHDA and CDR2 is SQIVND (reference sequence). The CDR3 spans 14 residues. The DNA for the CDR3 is TGTGCCAGCACTCGACAGCCCGGTCCCTACGAGCAGTACTTC. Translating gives CASTRQPGPYEQYF.

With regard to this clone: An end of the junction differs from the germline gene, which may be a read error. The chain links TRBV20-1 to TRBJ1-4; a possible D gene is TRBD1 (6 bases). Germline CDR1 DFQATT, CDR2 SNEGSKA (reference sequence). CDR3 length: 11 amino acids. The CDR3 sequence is CSARLGGTLAW. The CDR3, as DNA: TGCAGTGCTAGGCTTGGCGGGACACTAGCTTGG.

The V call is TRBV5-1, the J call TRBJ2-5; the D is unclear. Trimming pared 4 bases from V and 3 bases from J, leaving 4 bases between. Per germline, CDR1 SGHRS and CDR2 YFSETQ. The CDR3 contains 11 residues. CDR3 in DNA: TGCGCCAGCAGCACGGAAGAGACCCAGTACTTC. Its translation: CASSTEETQYF.

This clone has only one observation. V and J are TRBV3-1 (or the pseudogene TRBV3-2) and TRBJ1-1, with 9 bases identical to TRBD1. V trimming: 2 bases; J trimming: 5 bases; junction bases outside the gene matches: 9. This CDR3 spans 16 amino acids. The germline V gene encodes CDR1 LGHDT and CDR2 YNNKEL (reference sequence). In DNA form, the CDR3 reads TGTGCCAGCAGCCAAAGCATACAGGGGGCGCGGACTGAAGCTTTCTTT. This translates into CASSQSIQGARTEAFF.

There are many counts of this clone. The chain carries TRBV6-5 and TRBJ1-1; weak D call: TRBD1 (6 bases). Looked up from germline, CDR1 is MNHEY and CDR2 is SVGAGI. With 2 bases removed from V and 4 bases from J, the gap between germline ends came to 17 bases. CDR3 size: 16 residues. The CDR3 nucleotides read TGTGCCAGCAGTTACCGCCTCACAGGGAGGACCACTGAAGCTTTCTTT. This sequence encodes CASSYRLTGRTTEAFF.

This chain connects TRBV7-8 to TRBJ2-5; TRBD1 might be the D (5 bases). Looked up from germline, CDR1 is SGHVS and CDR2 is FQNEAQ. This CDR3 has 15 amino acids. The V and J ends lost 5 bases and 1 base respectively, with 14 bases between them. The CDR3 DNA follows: TGTGCCAGCAGCACTTCGACAGCCCGCCAAGAGACCCAGTACTTC. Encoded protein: CASSTSTARQETQYF.

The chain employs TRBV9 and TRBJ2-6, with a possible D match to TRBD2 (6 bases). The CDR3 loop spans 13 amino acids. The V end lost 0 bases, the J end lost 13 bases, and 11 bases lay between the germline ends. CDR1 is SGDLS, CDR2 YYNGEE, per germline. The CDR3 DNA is TGTGCCAGCAGCGTAGGTGGAGGGTTAGTCCTGACTTTC. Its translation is CASSVGGGLVLTF.

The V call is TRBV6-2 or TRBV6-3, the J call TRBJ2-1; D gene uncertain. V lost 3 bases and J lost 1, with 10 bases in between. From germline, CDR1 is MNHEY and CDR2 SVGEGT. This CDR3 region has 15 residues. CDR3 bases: TGTGCCAGCAGTTATCCAATCGGGTCCTACAATGAGCAGTTCTTC. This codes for CASSYPIGSYNEQFF.

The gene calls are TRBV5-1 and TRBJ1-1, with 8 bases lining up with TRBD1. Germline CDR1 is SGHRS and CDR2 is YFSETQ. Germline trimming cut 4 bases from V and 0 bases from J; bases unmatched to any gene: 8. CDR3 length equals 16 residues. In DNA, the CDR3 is TGCGCCAGCAGCCCTGACAGGGGAGGGGTGAACACTGAAGCTTTCTTT. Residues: CASSPDRGGVNTEAFF.

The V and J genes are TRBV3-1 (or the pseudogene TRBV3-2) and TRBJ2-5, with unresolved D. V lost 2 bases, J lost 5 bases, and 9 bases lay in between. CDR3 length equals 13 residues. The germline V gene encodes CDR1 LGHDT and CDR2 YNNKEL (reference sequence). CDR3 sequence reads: CASSQNLGETQYF. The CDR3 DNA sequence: TGTGCCAGCAGCCAAAACCTAGGGGAGACCCAGTACTTC.

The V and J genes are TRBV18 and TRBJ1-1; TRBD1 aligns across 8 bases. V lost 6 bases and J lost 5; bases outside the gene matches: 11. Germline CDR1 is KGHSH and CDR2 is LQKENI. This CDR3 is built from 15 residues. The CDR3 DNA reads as TGTGCCAGCTCCGAACTGGGACAGGCGAGAACTGAAGCTTTCTTT. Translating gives CASSELGQARTEAFF.

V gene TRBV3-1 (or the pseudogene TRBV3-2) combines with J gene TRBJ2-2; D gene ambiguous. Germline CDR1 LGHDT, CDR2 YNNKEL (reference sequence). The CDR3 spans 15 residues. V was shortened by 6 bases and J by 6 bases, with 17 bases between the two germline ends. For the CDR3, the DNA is TGTGCCAGCAGACAAAGCCTTACCTTTGCCGGGGAGCTGTTTTTT. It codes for CASRQSLTFAGELFF.

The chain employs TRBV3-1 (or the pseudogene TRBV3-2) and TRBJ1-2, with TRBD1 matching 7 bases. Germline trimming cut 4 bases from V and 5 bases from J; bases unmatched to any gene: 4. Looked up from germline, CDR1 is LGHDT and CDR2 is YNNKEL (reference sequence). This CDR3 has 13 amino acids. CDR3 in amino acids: CASSRDSDYGYTF. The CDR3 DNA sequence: TGTGCCAGCAGCCGGGACAGTGATTATGGCTACACCTTC.

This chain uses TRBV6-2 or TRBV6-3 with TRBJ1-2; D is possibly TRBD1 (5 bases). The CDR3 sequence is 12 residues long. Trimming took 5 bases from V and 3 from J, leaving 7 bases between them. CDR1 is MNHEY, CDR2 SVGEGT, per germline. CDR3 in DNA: TGTGCCAGCAGTGACAGCGACTATGGCTACACCTTC. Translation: CASSDSDYGYTF.

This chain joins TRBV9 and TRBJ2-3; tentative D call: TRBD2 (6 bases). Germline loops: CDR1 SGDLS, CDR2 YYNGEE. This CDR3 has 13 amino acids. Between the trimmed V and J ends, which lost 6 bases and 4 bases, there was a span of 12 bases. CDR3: CASKPSGADTQYF. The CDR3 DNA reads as TGTGCCAGCAAACCGTCGGGGGCAGATACGCAGTATTTT.

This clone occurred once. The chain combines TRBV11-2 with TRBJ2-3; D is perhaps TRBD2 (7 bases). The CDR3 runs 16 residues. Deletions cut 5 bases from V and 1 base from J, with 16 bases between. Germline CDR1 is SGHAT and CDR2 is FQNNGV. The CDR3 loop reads CASSHNGRGRTDTQYF. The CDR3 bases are TGTGCCAGCAGCCATAACGGGCGGGGGCGCACAGATACGCAGTATTTT.